This T cell receptor (beta chain) was identified during a study of CD8 T cells in ankylosing spondylitis. Germline values: CDR1 MNHNS, CDR2 SASEGT. The CDR3 runs to 14 residues. Trimming at V came to 7 bases and at J to 4 bases, leaving 6 bases not matched to a gene. Points from the study as a whole: Reported data indicate significant enrichment of disease-linked clones within matched ankylosing spondylitis synovial fluid. Disease-linked clones were found to be CD8+ and relatively rare in peripheral blood. Prior work had noted some motif variants in reactive arthritis blood and synovial fluid. Ankylosing spondylitis blood appeared to carry a characteristic TCR beta motif of roughly eight highly homologous variants.

In its sample, this clonotype was seen a few times. Antigen specificity is unknown. TCRdb ran MiXCR on the 5' RACE reads and lists one entry per CDR3 protein. The sample has roughly 670,000 distinct CDR3 sequences; around 17% are singletons. The chain couples TRBV6-1 to TRBJ2-2, with 7 bases aligning to TRBD1. The TCR was taken from a male donor with ankylosing spondylitis. The sequencing input was blood, either unsorted or a sorted T cell fraction (not recorded which). CDR3 protein: CASKDRVVTGELFF. For the CDR3, the DNA is TGTGCCAGCAAAGACAGGGTGGTCACCGGGGAGCTGTTTTTT.